The present T cell receptor (beta chain) was sequenced within a study of technical replicates of blood from a few donors. The CDR3 totals 14 residues. V gave up 7 bases and J gave up 0 bases, with 10 bases separating them. Germline V gene data show CDR1 as LNHDA and CDR2 as SQIVND (reference sequence). This table comes from immunoSEQ multiplex PCR, and its TCRdb copy is limited to in-frame clones, with some not included. The sample records roughly 76,000 clones, 85% to 95% being singletons. V is TRBV19 and J is TRBJ1-5; possible D gene TRBD1, 5 bases. Sequenced sample: T cells isolated from PBMCs. This receptor was identified in a human donor in good health. The CDR3 loop is CASTGVNSNQPQHF. The CDR3 bases are TGTGCCAGTACGGGGGTAAATAGCAATCAGCCCCAGCATTTT.